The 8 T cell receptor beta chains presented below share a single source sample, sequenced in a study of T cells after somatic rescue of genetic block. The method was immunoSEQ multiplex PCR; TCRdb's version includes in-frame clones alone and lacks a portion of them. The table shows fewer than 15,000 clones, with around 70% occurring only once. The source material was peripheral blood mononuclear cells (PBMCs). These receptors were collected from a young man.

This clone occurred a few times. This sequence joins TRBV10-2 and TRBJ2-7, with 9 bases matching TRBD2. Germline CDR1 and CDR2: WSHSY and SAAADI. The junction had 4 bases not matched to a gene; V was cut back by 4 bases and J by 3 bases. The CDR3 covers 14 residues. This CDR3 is CASSGLAGFYEQYF. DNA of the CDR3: TGCGCCAGCAGTGGGCTAGCGGGGTTCTACGAGCAGTACTTC.

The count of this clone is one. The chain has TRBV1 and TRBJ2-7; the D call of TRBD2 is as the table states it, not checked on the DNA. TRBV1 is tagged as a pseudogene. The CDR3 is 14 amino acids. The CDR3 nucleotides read TGCCCCTTTTCTAGCGGGGGGACCTACTACGAGCAGTACTTC. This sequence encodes CPFSSGGTYYEQYF.

For the CDR3, the DNA is TGTGCCAGCAGTTACTCTTCGGCGGCGAACACTGAAGCTTTCTTT. This encodes CASSYSSAANTEAFF. The V and J genes are TRBV6-6 and TRBJ1-1, with D uncertain. Trimming removed 0 bases from V and 1 base from J, with 9 bases in between. Germline CDR1 reads MNHNY; CDR2 reads SVGAGI (reference sequence). The CDR3 has 15 residues.

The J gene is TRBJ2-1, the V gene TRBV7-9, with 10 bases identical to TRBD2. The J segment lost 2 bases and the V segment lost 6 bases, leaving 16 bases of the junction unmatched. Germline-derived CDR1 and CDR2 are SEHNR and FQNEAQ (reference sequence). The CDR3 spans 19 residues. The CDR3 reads CASSHKRPSGRGAYNEQFF. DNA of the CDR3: TGTGCCAGCAGTCATAAAAGGCCTAGCGGGAGAGGGGCCTACAATGAGCAGTTCTTC.

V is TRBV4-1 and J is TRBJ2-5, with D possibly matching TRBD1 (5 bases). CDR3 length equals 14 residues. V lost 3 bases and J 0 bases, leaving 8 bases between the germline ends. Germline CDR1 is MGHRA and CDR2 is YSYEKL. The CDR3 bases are TGCGCCAGCAGCCAGGGGCAGTACCAAGAGACCCAGTACTTC. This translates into CASSQGQYQETQYF.

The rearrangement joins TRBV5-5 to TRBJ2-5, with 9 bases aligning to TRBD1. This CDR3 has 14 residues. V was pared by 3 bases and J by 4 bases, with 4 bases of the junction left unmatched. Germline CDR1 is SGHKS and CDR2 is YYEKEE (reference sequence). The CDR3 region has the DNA TGTGCCAGCAGCTCCGGGACAGGGATAGAGACCCAGTACTTC. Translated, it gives CASSSGTGIETQYF.

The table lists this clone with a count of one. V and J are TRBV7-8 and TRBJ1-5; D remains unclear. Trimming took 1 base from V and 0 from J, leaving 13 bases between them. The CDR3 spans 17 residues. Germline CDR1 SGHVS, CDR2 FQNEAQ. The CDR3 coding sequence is TGTGCCAGCAGCTTAGTGAGAGGCGCCTATAGCAATCAGCCCCAGCATTTT. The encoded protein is CASSLVRGAYSNQPQHF. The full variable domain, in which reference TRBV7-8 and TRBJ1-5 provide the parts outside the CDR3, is GAGVSQSPRYKVAKRGQDVALRCDPISGHVSLFWYQQALGQGPEFLTYFQNEAQLDKSGLPSDRFFAERPEGSVSTLKIQRTQQEDSAVYLCASSLVRGAYSNQPQHFGDGTRLSIL.

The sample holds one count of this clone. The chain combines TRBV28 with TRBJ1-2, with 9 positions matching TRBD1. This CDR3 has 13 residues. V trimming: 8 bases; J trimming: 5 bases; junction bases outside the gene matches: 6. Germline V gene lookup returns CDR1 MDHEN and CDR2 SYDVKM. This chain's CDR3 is CASVTGGAYGYTF. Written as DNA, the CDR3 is TGTGCCAGCGTCACAGGGGGCGCGTATGGCTACACCTTC.